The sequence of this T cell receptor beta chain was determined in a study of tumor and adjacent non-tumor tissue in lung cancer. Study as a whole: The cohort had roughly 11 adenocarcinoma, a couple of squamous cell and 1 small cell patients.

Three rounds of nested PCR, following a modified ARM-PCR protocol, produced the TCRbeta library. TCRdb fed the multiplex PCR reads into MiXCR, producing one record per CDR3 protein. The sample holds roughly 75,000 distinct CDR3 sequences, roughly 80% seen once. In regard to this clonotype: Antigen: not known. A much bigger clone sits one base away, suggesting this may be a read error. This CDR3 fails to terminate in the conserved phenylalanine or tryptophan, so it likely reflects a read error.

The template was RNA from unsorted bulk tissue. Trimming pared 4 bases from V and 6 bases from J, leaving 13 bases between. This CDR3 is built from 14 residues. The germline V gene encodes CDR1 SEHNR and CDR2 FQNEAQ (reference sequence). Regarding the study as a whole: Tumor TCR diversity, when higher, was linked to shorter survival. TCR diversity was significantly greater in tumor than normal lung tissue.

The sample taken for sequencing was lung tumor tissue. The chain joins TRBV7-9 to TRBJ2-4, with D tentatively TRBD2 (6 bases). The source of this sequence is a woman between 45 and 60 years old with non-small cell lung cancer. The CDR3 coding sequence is TGTGCCAGCAGCTGGTTCCAGGGAGGAAACATTCAGTACATC. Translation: CASSWFQGGNIQYI.